The source of this T cell receptor (beta chain) is a study of control samples from healthy donors and cancer patients. Repertoires were generated with immunoSEQ multiplex PCR, while TCRdb's copy carries only in-frame clones and drops some. The table includes 350,000 to 450,000 clones, 80% to 95% detected once. Trimming removed 5 bases at V and 0 bases at J, with 16 bases between. Germline V lookup: CDR1 SGHTA, CDR2 FQGNSA. The CDR3 is 17 amino acids. The sample was PBMCs. The clonotype was recovered from a middle-aged man with head and neck cancer. V and J are TRBV7-2 and TRBJ2-2; D perhaps matches TRBD1 (6 bases). CDR3 sequence reads: CASSPDRFSANTGELFF. CDR3 DNA sequence: TGTGCCAGCAGCCCTGACAGGTTCTCCGCGAACACCGGGGAGCTGTTTTTT. The entire variable domain, with the rest obtained from reference TRBV7-2 and TRBJ2-2, is as follows: GAGVSQSPSNKVTEKGKDVELRCDPISGHTALYWYRQSLGQGLEFLIYFQGNSAPDKSGLPSDRFSAERTGGSVSTLTIQRTQQEDSAVYLCASSPDRFSANTGELFFGEGSRLTVL.